These 18 T cell receptor beta chains originate from one sample sequenced in a study of post-analysis software for immune sequencing data. Prepared libraries of TCR beta cDNA carried unique molecular identifiers. One entry per CDR3 protein results from TCRdb running MiXCR on the PCR reads. Of 150,000 or so distinct CDR3 sequences in the sample, around 34% are singletons; the top ten hold under 30%. Sequencing was performed on blood, taken after autologous hematopoietic stem cell transplantation. These receptors originate from a girl between 5 and 17 years old with multiple sclerosis.

The gene calls are TRBV20-1 and TRBJ2-1; D possibly corresponds to TRBD2 (5 bases). The CDR3 covers 11 residues. The germline V gene encodes CDR1 DFQATT and CDR2 SNEGSKA (reference sequence). Trimming removed 6 bases from V and 4 bases from J, with 7 bases in between. The CDR3 region is CSAGLYNEQFF. The CDR3 DNA is TGCAGTGCCGGACTGTACAATGAGCAGTTCTTC.

This clonotype was detected a few times. The gene calls are TRBV3-1 and TRBJ2-2; D remains ambiguous. V lost 5 bases and J 0 bases, leaving 7 bases between the germline ends. CDR3 length: 14 residues. In germline, CDR1 is LGHDT, CDR2 YNNKEL (reference sequence). Here the CDR3 reads CASSSTANTGELFF. The CDR3 bases are TGTGCCAGCAGCTCTACAGCGAACACCGGGGAGCTGTTTTTT.

The chain carries TRBV9 and TRBJ2-5; no clear D gene. The V end was cut by 4 bases, the J end by 5 bases, with 15 bases between. The germline CDR1 and CDR2 sequences are SGDLS and YYNGEE. The CDR3 covers 14 residues. The CDR3 protein is CASSSGPVRETQYF. The CDR3 DNA follows: TGTGCCAGCAGCAGTGGACCCGTTAGGGAGACCCAGTACTTC. Complete variable domain (other parts from reference TRBV9 and TRBJ2-5): DSGVTQTPKHLITATGQRVTLRCSPRSGDLSVYWYQQSLDQGLQFLIQYYNGEERAKGNILERFSAQQFPDLHSELNLSSLELGDSALYFCASSSGPVRETQYFGPGTRLLVL.

This chain joins TRBV29-1 and TRBJ2-7; 7 nucleotides line up with TRBD2. CDR1 and CDR2 (germline): SQVTM, ANQGSEA. CDR3 length: 12 residues. V lost 6 bases to trimming and J lost 0 bases; unmatched junction nucleotides: 2. CDR3 nucleotides: TGCAGCGTGGGGGAGGGCTCCTACGAGCAGTACTTC. It yields the protein CSVGEGSYEQYF.

This clonotype appeared a few times. The chain recombines TRBV5-1 with TRBJ2-7, with 11 bases that match TRBD1. V shed 6 bases, J shed 6 bases, and the junction held 14 bases outside the gene matches. The CDR3 has 16 residues. Per the germline V gene, CDR1 is SGHRS and CDR2 is YFSETQ. This CDR3 reads CASTTRPGQGESEQYF. In DNA form, the CDR3 reads TGCGCCAGCACGACCCGACCGGGACAGGGGGAAAGCGAGCAGTACTTC.

This chain links TRBV29-1 with TRBJ1-3, with unresolved D. V shed 0 bases and J shed 0 bases, with 6 bases lying between them. The CDR3 runs 14 residues. CDR1 and CDR2 from the germline V gene are SQVTM and ANQGSEA. The CDR3 nucleotides are TGCAGCGTTGAAGACCAGAACTCTGGAAACACCATATATTTT. Amino acids: CSVEDQNSGNTIYF.

The chain is built from TRBV5-1 and TRBJ2-7; weak D call: TRBD2 (6 bases). Trimming left V 0 bases short and J 2 bases short, with 12 bases between. The CDR3 has 15 amino acids. Germline V CDR1 and CDR2: SGHRS, YFSETQ. CDR3 sequence: CASSLATRGPYEQYF. The CDR3 DNA reads TGCGCCAGCAGCTTGGCCACGCGGGGCCCCTACGAGCAGTACTTC.

This clonotype was seen a few times. The chain links TRBV11-1 to TRBJ2-7, with TRBD2 identical over 7 bases. The end of the DNA fits TRBJ2-5 better, so the J call may be wrong. The V gene's germline CDR1 is SGHAT and CDR2 FQDESV (reference sequence). The CDR3 covers 13 residues. CDR3 in amino acids: CASTLGGGTTQYF. The CDR3, as DNA: TGTGCCAGCACGCTCGGGGGAGGGACGACCCAGTACTTC.

The CDR3 here is CASSPGAHTIGNEQFF. CDR3 DNA sequence: TGTGCCAGCAGCCCCGGGGCCCATACTATAGGCAATGAGCAGTTCTTC. The chain combines TRBV14 with TRBJ2-1, with D perhaps assigned TRBD1 or TRBD2 (5 bases each). CDR1 SGHDN and CDR2 FVKESK come from the germline V gene. V lost 4 bases and J lost 6, with 19 bases in between. The CDR3 length is 16 residues.

J is TRBJ1-4 and V is TRBV3-1; the match to TRBD1 covers 8 bases. V shed 0 bases, J shed 5 bases, and the junction held 8 bases outside the gene matches. Germline values: CDR1 LGHDT, CDR2 YNNKEL (reference sequence). This CDR3 spans 17 amino acids. CDR3: CASSQELGRTGNEKLFF. CDR3 nucleotide sequence: TGTGCCAGCAGCCAAGAACTGGGAAGGACAGGGAATGAAAAACTGTTTTTT.

This chain joins TRBV6-1 and TRBJ2-5, with 10 positions matching TRBD2. CDR1 is MNHNS and CDR2 is SASEGT in the germline V gene. The V gene end was trimmed by 2 bases and the J gene end by 0 bases; junction bases not matched to a gene: 0. The CDR3 length is 15 residues. The CDR3: CASSELAGDQETQYF. The CDR3 DNA reads as TGTGCCAGCAGTGAACTAGCGGGAGACCAAGAGACCCAGTACTTC.

This clonotype appeared a few times. The rearrangement joins TRBV14 to TRBJ1-2, with D unresolved. Trimming took 4 bases from V and 1 from J, leaving 13 bases between them. The CDR3 has 15 amino acids. Per the germline V gene, CDR1 is SGHDN and CDR2 is FVKESK. CDR3 in amino acids: CASSPQMGNNYGYTF. The CDR3 DNA sequence: TGTGCCAGCAGCCCCCAGATGGGCAATAACTATGGCTACACCTTC.

This clonotype was picked up a small number of times. The J gene is TRBJ2-7, the V gene TRBV20-1; TRBD2 aligns across 7 bases. The J call may be incorrect, as the DNA end agrees better with TRBJ2-5. Germline V gene lookup returns CDR1 DFQATT and CDR2 SNEGSKA (reference sequence). This CDR3 is 16 amino acids long. The CDR3 region has the DNA TGCAGTGCTAGAGATCTTACTAGCGACCACCAAGAGACCCAGTACTTC. As protein: CSARDLTSDHQETQYF.

This clonotype was observed a handful of times. CDR3 nucleotide sequence: TGTGCCAGCAGCTGGGATGGTGCGCAGTATTTT. This sequence encodes CASSWDGAQYF. The chain couples TRBV7-9 to TRBJ2-3, with D unclear. V lost 4 bases to trimming and J lost 10 bases, with 9 bases between them. CDR1 and CDR2 from the germline V gene are SEHNR and FQNEAQ (reference sequence). The CDR3 spans 11 residues. Combining the CDR3 with reference TRBV7-9 and TRBJ2-3 gives the whole variable domain DTGVSQNPRHKITKRGQNVTFRCDPISEHNRLYWYRQTLGQGPEFLTYFQNEAQLEKSRLLSDRFSAERPKGSFSTLEIQRTEQGDSAMYLCASSWDGAQYFGPGTRLTVL.

Comment on this clonotype: The junction and the germline gene differ at one end; a read error may be behind it. This chain links TRBV6-5 with TRBJ1-1, with TRBD1 as a possible D gene (6 bases). Germline values: CDR1 MNHEY, CDR2 SVGAGI. The CDR3 has 15 amino acids. Here the CDR3 reads CAGSYGTGGWTEAFF. The CDR3 nucleotides are TGTGCCGGCAGTTACGGGACCGGGGGCTGGACTGAAGCTTTCTTT.

V is TRBV7-9 and J is TRBJ2-1; 12 nucleotides match TRBD2. Germline values: CDR1 SEHNR, CDR2 FQNEAQ (reference sequence). V was pared by 5 bases and J by 7 bases, with 9 bases of the junction left unmatched. The CDR3 totals 16 residues. DNA for the CDR3: TGTGCCAGCAGCCAGCCCCTAGCGGGAGGGCCGAATGAGCAGTTCTTC. This gives the protein CASSQPLAGGPNEQFF. The full variable domain, in which reference TRBV7-9 and TRBJ2-1 provide the parts outside the CDR3, is DTGVSQNPRHKITKRGQNVTFRCDPISEHNRLYWYRQTLGQGPEFLTYFQNEAQLEKSRLLSDRFSAERPKGSFSTLEIQRTEQGDSAMYLCASSQPLAGGPNEQFFGPGTRLTVL.

This clonotype was detected only a few times. The chain couples TRBV5-1 to TRBJ2-1; 10 bases align to TRBD2. Germline CDR1 and CDR2: SGHRS and YFSETQ. The CDR3 has 17 residues. V trimming: 1 base; J trimming: 0 bases; junction bases outside the gene matches: 4. CDR3 loop: CASSLYASGSSYNEQFF. In DNA form, the CDR3 reads TGCGCCAGCAGCTTGTACGCTAGCGGGAGCTCCTACAATGAGCAGTTCTTC.

In DNA, the CDR3 is TGTGCCATCGGGGAGCCGGGACTAGTTATCGCTGAGCAGTTCTTC. It specifies CAIGEPGLVIAEQFF. The chain links TRBV10-3 to TRBJ2-1; TRBD2 matches 8 bases. Trimming removed 8 bases from V and 9 bases from J; junction bases left unmatched: 15. CDR1 and CDR2 from the germline V gene are ENHRY and SYGVKD. This CDR3 has 15 amino acids.